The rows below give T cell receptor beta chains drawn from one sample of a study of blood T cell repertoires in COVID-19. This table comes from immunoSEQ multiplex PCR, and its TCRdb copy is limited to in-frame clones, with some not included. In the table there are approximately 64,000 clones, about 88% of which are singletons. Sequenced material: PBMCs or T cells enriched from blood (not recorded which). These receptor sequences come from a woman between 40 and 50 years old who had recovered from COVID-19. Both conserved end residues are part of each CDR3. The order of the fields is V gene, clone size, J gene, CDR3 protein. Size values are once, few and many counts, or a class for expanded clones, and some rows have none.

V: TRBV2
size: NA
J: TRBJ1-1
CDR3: CASSETGTSDAFF

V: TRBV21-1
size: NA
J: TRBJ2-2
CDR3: CASSKGQGRVGELFF

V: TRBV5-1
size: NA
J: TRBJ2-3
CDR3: CASSLAGTGGSDTQYF

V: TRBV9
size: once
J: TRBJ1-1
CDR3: CASSVGYGAEGAFF

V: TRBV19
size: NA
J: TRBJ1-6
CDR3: CASSARQGAGSYNSPLHF

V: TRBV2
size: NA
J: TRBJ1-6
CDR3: CASRGGFSPLHF

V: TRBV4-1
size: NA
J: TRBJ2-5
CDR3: CASSQARGLGETQYF

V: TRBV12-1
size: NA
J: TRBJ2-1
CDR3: CASSFVVSGGAHEQFF

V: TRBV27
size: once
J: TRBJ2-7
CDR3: CASSLSPRGASSYEQYF

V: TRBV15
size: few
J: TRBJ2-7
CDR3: CATSRVRTGNNEQYF

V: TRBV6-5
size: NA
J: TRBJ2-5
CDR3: CASSPSITGMVAQYF

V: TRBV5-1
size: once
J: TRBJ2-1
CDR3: CASGPRVGNEQFF

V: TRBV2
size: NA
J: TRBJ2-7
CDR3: CASSVRKDPGESSYEQYF

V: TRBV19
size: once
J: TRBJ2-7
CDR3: CASSIPGDRSEQYF

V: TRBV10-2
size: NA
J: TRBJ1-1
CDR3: CAGYRGLRTEAFF

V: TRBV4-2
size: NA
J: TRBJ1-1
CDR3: CASSPLGGGSTEAFF

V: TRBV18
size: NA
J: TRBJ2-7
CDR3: CASSQDRAENYYYEQYF

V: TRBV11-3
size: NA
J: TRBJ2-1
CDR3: CASSSTKTGDNEQFF

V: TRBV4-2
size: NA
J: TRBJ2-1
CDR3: CASSLTSGVNNEQFF

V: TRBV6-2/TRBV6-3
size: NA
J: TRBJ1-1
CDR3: CASSSPAGQRRTEAFF

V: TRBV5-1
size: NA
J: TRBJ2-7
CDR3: CASSLELGTVYEQYF

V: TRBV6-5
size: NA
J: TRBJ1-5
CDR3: CASRIQSNQPQHF

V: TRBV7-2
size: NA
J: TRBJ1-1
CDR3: CASSLDRGGEAFF

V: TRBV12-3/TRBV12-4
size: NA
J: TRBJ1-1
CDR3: CASLTGLTEAFF

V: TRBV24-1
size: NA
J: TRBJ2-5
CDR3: CATSDPRGGQETQYF

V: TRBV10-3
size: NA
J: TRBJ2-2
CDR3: CAISDLAGGAGELFF

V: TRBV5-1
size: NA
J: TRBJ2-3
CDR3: CASSPIGTSLSTDTQYF

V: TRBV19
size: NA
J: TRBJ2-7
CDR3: CASSSRQGYEQYF

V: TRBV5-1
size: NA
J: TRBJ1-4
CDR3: CASSWTGLGNEKLFF

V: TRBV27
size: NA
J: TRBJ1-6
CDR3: CASSTPTGIGSPLHF